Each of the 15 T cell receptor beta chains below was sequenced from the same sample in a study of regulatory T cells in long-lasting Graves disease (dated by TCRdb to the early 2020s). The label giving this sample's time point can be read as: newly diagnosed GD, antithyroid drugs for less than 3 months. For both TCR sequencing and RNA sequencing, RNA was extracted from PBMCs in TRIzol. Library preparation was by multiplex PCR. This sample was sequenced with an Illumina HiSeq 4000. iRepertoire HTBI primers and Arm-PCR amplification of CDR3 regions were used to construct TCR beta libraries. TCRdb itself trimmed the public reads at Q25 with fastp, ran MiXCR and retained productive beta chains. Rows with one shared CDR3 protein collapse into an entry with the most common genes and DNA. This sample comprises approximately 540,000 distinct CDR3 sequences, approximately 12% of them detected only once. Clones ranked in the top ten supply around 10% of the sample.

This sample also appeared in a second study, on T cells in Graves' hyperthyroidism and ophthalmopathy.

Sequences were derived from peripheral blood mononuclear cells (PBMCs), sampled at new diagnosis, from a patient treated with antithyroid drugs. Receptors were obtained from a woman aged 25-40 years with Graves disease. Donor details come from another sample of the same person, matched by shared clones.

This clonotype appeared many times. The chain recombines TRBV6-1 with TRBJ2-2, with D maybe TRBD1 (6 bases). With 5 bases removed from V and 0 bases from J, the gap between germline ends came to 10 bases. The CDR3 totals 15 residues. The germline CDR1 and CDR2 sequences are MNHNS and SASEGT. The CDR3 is CASSRTVPNTGELFF. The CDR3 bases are TGTGCCAGCAGTCGGACAGTCCCGAACACCGGGGAGCTGTTTTTT.

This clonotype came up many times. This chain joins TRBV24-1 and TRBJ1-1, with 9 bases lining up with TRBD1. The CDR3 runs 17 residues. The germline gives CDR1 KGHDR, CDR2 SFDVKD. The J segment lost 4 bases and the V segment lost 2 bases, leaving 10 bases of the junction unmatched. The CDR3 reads CATSDYTRDREGTEAFF. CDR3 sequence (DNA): TGTGCCACCAGTGATTATACCCGGGACAGGGAAGGCACTGAAGCTTTCTTT.

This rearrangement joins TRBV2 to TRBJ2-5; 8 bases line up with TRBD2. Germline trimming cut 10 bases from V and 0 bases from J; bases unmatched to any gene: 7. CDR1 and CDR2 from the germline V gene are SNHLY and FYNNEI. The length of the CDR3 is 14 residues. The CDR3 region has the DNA TGTGCCACCGGGGGCGGGGGGAACCAAGAGACCCAGTACTTC. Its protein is CATGGGGNQETQYF.

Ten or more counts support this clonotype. The CDR3 nucleotides are TGTGCCAGCAGGGCATCTGAAGCTTTCTTT. Its translation is CASRASEAFF. J is TRBJ1-1 and V is TRBV7-9; D remains unclear. The CDR3 is made up of 10 amino acids. Germline assignment: CDR1 SEHNR and CDR2 FQNEAQ (reference sequence). Trimming removed 6 bases from V and 6 bases from J, with 5 bases in between.

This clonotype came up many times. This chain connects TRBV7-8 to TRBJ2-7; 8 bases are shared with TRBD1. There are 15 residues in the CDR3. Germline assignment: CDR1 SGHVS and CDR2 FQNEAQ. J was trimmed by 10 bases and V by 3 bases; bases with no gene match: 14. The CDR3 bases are TGTGCCAGCAGCTTTCATCAGGGACAGGAGCTTTCACAGTACTTC. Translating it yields CASSFHQGQELSQYF.

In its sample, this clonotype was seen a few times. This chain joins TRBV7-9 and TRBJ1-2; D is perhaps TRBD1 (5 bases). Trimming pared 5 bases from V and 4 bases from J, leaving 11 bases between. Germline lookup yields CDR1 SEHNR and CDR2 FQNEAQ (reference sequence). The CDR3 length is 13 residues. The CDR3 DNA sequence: TGTGCCAGCAGCGTCAGGGACGGCTATGGCTACACCTTC. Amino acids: CASSVRDGYGYTF.

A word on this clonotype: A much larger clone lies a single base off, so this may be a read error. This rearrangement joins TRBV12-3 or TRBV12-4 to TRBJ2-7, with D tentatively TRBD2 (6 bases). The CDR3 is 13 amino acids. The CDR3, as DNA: TGTGCCAACAGTATGGGGAGGAGGCGCGAGCAGTACTTC. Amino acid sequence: CANSMGRRREQYF.

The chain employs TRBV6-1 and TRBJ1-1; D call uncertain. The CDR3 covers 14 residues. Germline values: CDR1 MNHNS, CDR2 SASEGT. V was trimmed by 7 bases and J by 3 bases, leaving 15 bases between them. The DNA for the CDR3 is TGTGCCAGCACCAAGCGAGGTGGGGACACTGAAGCTTTCTTT. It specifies CASTKRGGDTEAFF.

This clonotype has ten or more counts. DNA of the CDR3: TGTGCCAGCAGTTCCGGAGCGGCAGATACGCAGTATTTT. As protein: CASSSGAADTQYF. The V gene is TRBV28, the J gene TRBJ2-3, with D possibly matching TRBD2 (5 bases). Germline V lookup: CDR1 MDHEN, CDR2 SYDVKM. V dropped 4 bases and J dropped 4 bases, with 9 bases sitting between them. CDR3 length: 13 residues.

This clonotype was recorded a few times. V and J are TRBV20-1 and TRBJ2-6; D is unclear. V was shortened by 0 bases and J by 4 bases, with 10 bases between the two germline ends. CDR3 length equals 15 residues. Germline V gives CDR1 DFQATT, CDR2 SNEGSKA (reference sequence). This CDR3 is CSARDSTAGANVLTF. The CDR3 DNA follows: TGCAGTGCTAGAGATTCAACAGCCGGGGCCAACGTCCTGACTTTC.

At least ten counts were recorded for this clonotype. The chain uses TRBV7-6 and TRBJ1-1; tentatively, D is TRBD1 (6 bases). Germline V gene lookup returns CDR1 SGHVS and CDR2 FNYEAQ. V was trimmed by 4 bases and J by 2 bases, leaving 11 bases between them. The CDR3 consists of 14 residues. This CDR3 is CASSSRGPNTEAFF. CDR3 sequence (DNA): TGTGCCAGCAGCTCCAGGGGCCCAAACACTGAAGCTTTCTTT. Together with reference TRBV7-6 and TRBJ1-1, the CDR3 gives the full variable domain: GAGVSQSPRYKVTKRGQDVALRCDPISGHVSLYWYRQALGQGPEFLTYFNYEAQQDKSGLPNDRFSAERPEGSISTLTIQRTEQRDSAMYRCASSSRGPNTEAFFGQGTRLTVV.

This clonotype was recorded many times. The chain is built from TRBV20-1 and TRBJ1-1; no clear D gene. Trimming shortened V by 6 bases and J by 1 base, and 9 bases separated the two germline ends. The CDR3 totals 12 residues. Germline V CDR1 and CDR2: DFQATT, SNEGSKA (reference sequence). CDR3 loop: CSATRTNTEAFF. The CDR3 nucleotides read TGCAGTGCCACTCGGACGAACACTGAAGCTTTCTTT.

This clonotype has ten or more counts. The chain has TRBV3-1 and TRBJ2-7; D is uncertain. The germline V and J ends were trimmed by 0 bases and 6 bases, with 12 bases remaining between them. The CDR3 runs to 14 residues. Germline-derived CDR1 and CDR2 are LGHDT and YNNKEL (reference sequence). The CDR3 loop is CASSQDIRIREQYF. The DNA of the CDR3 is TGTGCCAGCAGCCAAGATATTAGGATTCGCGAGCAGTACTTC.

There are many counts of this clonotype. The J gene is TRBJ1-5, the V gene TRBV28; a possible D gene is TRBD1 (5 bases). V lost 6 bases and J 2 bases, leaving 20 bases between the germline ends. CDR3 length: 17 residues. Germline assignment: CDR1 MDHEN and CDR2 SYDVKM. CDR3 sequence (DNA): TGTGCCAGCAGCAGTAACGTGCCCGGGGGGGGCAATCAGCCCCAGCATTTT. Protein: CASSSNVPGGGNQPQHF.

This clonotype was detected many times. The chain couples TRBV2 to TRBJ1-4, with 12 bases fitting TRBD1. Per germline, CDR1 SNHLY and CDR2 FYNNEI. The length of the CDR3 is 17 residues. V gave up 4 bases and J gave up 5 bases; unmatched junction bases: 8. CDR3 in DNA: TGTGCCAGCAGTGTTACGCCGGGACAGGGGGCGAATGAAAAACTGTTTTTT. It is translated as CASSVTPGQGANEKLFF.